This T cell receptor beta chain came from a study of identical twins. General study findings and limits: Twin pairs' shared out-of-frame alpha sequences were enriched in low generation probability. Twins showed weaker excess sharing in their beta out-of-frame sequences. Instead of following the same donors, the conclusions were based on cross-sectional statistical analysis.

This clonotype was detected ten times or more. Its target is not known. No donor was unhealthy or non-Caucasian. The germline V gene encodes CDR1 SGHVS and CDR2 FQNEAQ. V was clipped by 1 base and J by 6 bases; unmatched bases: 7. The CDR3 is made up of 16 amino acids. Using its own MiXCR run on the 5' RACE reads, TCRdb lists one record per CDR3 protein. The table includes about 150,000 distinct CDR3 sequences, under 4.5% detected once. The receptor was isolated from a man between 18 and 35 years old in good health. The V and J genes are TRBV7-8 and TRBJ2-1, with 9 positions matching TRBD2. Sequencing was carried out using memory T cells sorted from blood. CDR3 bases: TGTGCCAGCAGCTTAGAGGCGGGAGGGGAATTCAATGAGCAGTTCTTC. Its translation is CASSLEAGGEFNEQFF.